This TCR beta chain was identified in a study of blood T cell repertoires in COVID-19. TCRdb's copy holds only in-frame clones and misses some; the assay was immunoSEQ multiplex PCR. The sample gives roughly 95,000 clones, approximately 80% of which show up once; about 24% is in the top ten. This TCR derives from a human donor in a cohort sampled during active COVID-19. Material for sequencing was peripheral blood.

The CDR3 nucleotides read TGTGCCAGCTCACCACTTGCCGGGACAGCCTCCTACGAGCAGTACTTC. Its translation: CASSPLAGTASYEQYF. The chain employs TRBV18 and TRBJ2-7; TRBD1 matches at 7 bases. In germline, CDR1 is KGHSH, CDR2 LQKENI. J gave up 0 bases and V 1 base, and 6 bases lay outside the gene matches. The CDR3 has 16 amino acids.